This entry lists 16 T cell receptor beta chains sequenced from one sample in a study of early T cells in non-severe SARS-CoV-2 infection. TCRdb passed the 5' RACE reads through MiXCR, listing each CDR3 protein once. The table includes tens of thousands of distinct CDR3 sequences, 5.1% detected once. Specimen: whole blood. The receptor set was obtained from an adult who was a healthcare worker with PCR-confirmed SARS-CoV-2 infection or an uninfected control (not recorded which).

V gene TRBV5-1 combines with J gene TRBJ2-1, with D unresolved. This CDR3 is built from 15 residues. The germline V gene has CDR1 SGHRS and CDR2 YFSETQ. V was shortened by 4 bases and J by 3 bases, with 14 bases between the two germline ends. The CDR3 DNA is TGCGCCAGCAGCCTAGGACGGCCGGTCTACAATGAGCAGTTCTTC. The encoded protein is CASSLGRPVYNEQFF. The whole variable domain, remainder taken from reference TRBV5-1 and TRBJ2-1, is KAGVTQTPRYLIKTRGQQVTLSCSPISGHRSVSWYQQTPGQGLQFLFEYFSETQRNKGNFPGRFSGRQFSNSRSEMNVSTLELGDSALYLCASSLGRPVYNEQFFGPGTRLTVL.

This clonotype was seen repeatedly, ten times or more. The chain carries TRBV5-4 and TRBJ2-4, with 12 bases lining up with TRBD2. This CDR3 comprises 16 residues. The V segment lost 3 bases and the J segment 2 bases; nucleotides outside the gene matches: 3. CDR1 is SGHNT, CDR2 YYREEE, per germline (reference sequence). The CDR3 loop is CASSSGLAGTKNIQYF. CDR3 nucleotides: TGTGCCAGCAGCTCCGGACTAGCGGGAACCAAAAACATTCAGTACTTC.

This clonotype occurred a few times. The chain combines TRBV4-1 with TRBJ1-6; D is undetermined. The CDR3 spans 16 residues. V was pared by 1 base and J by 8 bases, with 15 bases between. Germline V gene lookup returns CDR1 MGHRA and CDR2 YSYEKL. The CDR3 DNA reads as TGCGCCAGCAGCCAAGTCGGACGCGCCGAGGATTCACCCCTCCACTTT. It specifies CASSQVGRAEDSPLHF.

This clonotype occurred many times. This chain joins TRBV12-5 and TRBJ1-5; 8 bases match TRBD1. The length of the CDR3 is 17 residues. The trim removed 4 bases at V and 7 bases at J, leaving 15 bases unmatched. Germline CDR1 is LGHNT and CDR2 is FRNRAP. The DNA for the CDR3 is TGTGCTAGTGGTTCGGACAGGGCGGGAATAAGTGTACAGCCCCAGCATTTT. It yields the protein CASGSDRAGISVQPQHF.

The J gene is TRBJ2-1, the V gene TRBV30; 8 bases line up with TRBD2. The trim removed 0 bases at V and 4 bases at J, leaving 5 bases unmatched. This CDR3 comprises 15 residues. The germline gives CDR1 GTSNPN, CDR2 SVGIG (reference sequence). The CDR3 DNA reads TGTGCCTGGAGTGTACGGGAGGGCCTTTACAATGAGCAGTTCTTC. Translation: CAWSVREGLYNEQFF.

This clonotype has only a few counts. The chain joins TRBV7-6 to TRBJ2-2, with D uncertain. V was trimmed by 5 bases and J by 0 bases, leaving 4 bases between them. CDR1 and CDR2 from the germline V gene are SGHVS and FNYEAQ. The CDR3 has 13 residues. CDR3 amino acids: CASSLTNTGELFF. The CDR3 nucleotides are TGTGCCAGCAGCCTAACGAACACCGGGGAGCTGTTTTTT.

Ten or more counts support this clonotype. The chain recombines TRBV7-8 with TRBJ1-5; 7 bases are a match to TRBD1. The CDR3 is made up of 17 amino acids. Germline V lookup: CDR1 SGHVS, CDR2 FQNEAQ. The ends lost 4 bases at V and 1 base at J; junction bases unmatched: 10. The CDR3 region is CASSSYRGGGSNQPQHF. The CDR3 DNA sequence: TGTGCCAGCAGCTCCTACAGGGGAGGAGGAAGCAATCAGCCCCAGCATTTT.

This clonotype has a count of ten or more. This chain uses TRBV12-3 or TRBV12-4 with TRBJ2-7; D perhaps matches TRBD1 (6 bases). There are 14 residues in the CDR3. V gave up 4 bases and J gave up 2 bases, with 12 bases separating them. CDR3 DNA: TGTGCCAGCAGTTCACGGGACAAAACCTACGAGCAGTACTTC. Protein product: CASSSRDKTYEQYF.

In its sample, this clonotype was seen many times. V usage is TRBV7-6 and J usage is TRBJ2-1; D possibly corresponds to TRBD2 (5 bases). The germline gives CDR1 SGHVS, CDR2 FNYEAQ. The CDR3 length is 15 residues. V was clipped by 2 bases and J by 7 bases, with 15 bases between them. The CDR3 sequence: CASSLNWESLNEQFF. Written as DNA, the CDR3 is TGTGCCAGCAGCTTAAATTGGGAGTCCCTGAATGAGCAGTTCTTC.

CDR3 amino acids: CASSQDGGDDYGYTF. DNA of the CDR3: TGTGCCAGCAGCCAAGATGGAGGGGATGACTATGGCTACACCTTC. The J gene is TRBJ1-2, the V gene TRBV4-2, with TRBD1 as a possible D gene (5 bases). The CDR3 runs to 15 residues. V gave up 0 bases and J gave up 3 bases, with 11 bases separating them. Germline V gene lookup returns CDR1 LGHNA and CDR2 YNFKEQ.

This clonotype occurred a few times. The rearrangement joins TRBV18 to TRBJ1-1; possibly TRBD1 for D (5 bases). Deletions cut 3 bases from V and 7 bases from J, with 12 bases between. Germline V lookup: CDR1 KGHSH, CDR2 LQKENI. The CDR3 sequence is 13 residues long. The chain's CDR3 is CASSPPTANEAFF. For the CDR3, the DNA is TGTGCCAGCTCACCCCCGACAGCAAATGAAGCTTTCTTT.

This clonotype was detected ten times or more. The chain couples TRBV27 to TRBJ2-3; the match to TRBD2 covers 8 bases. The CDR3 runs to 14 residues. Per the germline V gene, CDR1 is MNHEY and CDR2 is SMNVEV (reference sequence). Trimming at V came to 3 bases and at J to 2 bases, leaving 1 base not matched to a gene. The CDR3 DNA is TGTGCCAGCAGTTTCGGGGGGGTCACAGATACGCAGTATTTT. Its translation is CASSFGGVTDTQYF.

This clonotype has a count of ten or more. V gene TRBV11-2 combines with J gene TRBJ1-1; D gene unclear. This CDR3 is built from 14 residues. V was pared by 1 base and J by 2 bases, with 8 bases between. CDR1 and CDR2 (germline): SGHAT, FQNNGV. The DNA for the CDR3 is TGTGCCAGCAGCTTAGTCGCCCCTAACACTGAAGCTTTCTTT. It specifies CASSLVAPNTEAFF.

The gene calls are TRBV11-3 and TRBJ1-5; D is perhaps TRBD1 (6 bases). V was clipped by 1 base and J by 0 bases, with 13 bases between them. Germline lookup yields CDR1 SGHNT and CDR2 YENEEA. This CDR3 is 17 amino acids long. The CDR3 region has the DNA TGTGCCAGCAGCTTAGGACAGGTAGTAATTAGCAATCAGCCCCAGCATTTT. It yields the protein CASSLGQVVISNQPQHF.

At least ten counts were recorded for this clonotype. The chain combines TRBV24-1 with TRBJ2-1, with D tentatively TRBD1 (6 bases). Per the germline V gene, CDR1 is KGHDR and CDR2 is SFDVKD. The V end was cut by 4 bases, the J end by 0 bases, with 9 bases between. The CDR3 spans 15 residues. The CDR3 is CATSDPTGSYNEQFF. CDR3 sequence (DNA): TGTGCCACCAGTGACCCGACAGGCTCCTACAATGAGCAGTTCTTC.

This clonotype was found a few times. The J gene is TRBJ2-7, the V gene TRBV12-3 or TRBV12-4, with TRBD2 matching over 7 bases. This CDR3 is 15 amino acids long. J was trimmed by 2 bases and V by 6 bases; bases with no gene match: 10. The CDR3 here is CASSLTGGRAYEQYF. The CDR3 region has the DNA TGTGCCAGCAGCCTTACGGGAGGCAGGGCCTACGAGCAGTACTTC.